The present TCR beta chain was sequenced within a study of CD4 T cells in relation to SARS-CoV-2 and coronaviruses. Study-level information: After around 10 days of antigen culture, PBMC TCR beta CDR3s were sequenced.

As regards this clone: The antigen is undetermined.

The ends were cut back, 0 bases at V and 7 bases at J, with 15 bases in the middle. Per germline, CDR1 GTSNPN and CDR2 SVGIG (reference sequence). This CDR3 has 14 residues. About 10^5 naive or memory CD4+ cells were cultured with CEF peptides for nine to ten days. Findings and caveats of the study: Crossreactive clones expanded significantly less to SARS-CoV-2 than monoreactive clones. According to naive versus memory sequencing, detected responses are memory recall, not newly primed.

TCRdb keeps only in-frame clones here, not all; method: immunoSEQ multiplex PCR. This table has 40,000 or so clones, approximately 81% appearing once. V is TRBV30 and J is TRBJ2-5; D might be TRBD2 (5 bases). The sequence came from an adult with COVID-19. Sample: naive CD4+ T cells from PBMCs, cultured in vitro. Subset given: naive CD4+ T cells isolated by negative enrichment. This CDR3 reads CAWSVLKGEGTQYF. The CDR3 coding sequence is TGTGCCTGGAGTGTACTCAAGGGTGAGGGGACCCAGTACTTC.